This is a list of T cell receptor beta chains from one sample in a study of T cell repertoires in cytomegalovirus infection. Their antigens remain unidentified. A single record per CDR3 protein comes from TCRdb applying MiXCR to the reads. The table has some 920,000 distinct CDR3 sequences, around 30% seen once. The source material was cultured CD8+ T cells from PBMCs, sampled from culture after CMV antigen stimulation. All receptors come from a human donor in good health (CMV status not recorded). Some clones in this sample may be carry-over from other donors' samples. Both conserved end residues are part of each CDR3. Fields, in order: clone size, J gene, V gene, D gene, CDR3 protein, CDR3 DNA. D genes are given only for firm matches. Clone size is stated in some rows and not others, as once, few, many or a class when expanded.

>many|TRBJ2-2|TRBV10-3|-
CAISETPSNTGELFF
TGTGCCATCAGTGAGACACCTTCGAACACCGGGGAGCTGTTTTTT
>-|TRBJ2-5|TRBV27|TRBD2
CASSTGAGDQETQYF
TGTGCCAGCTCCACCGGAGCGGGGGACCAAGAGACCCAGTACTTC
>few|TRBJ1-5|TRBV27|-
CASSIWAGDSNQPQHF
TGTGCCAGCAGTATCTGGGCTGGGGATAGCAATCAGCCCCAGCATTTT
>-|TRBJ1-5|TRBV7-6|TRBD1
CASSLTDPRGQPQHF
TGTGCCAGCAGCTTAACCGACCCCAGGGGGCAGCCCCAGCATTTT
>many|TRBJ1-4|TRBV6-1|TRBD1
CASSPTGTNNEKLFF
TGTGCCAGCAGTCCGACAGGGACAAATAATGAAAAACTGTTTTTT
>many|TRBJ1-5|TRBV7-6|TRBD1
CASSLASGGVNQPQHF
TGTGCCAGCAGCTTAGCTTCAGGGGGCGTCAATCAGCCCCAGCATTTT
>-|TRBJ1-1|TRBV19|-
CASTIGEGPEAFF
TGTGCCAGTACCATAGGGGAGGGACCTGAAGCTTTCTTT
>many|TRBJ1-2|TRBV7-9|-
CASSSLGGDYGGYTF
TGTGCCAGCAGCTCTCTAGGTGGGGATTACGGTGGCTACACCTTC
>-|TRBJ2-3|TRBV4-1|TRBD2
CASSLPGLAGGLDTQYF
TGCGCCAGCAGCTTGCCGGGACTAGCGGGGGGGCTCGATACGCAGTATTTT
>many|TRBJ2-3|TRBV7-6|-
CASSLEDIRTDTQYF
TGTGCCAGCAGCTTAGAAGACATCCGCACAGATACGCAGTATTTT
>-|TRBJ2-2|TRBV27|-
CASKLKWGTGNTGELFF
TGTGCCAGCAAACTTAAGTGGGGAACAGGGAACACCGGGGAGCTGTTTTTT
>-|TRBJ2-1|TRBV7-6|TRBD1
CASSLLKGGSPRMGQFF
TGTGCCAGCAGCCTATTGAAAGGGGGCTCCCCGAGGATGGGGCAGTTCTTC
>many|TRBJ2-6|TRBV7-8|-
CASSSPGKISGANVLTF
TGTGCCAGCAGCTCCCCGGGGAAGATCTCTGGGGCCAACGTCCTGACTTTC
>many|TRBJ2-5|TRBV7-9|TRBD1
CASSSPGGETQYF
TGTGCCAGCAGCTCCCCAGGGGGAGAGACCCAGTACTTC
>few|TRBJ1-6|TRBV6-2/TRBV6-3|-
CASTDDRRHSPLHF
TGTGCCAGCACCGACGACAGGAGACATTCACCCCTCCACTTT
>few|TRBJ1-2|TRBV7-9|-
CASSFPDPGRGGYTF
TGTGCCAGCAGCTTCCCGGACCCAGGGCGTGGTGGCTACACCTTC
>-|TRBJ2-6|TRBV28|TRBD1
CASSLGTGYTGANVLTF
TGTGCCAGCAGTTTAGGGACAGGGTATACTGGGGCCAACGTCCTGACTTTC
>few|TRBJ1-5|TRBV5-4|-
CASSLERVQPQHF
TGTGCCAGCAGCTTGGAGAGGGTTCAGCCCCAGCATTTT
>-|TRBJ2-1|TRBV7-8|-
CASTEGWGSSYNEQFF
TGTGCCAGCACCGAGGGGTGGGGAAGCTCCTACAATGAGCAGTTCTTC
>many|TRBJ2-1|TRBV28|-
CASSLVQGAYNEQFF
TGTGCCAGCAGCTTAGTTCAGGGAGCCTACAATGAGCAGTTCTTC
>-|TRBJ2-5|TRBV12-3/TRBV12-4|-
CAISLILAGAPQETQYF
TGTGCCATCAGTTTAATCTTGGCAGGTGCACCGCAAGAGACCCAGTACTTC
>-|TRBJ2-1|TRBV19|TRBD2
CASNPSGLVLHEQFF
TGTGCCAGTAATCCTTCGGGACTAGTCCTTCATGAGCAGTTCTTC
>many|TRBJ2-3|TRBV7-2|TRBD1
CASSLNPLGTGESTDTQYF
TGTGCCAGCAGCTTAAATCCTCTAGGGACAGGAGAGTCCACAGATACGCAGTATTTT
>-|TRBJ2-2|TRBV4-1|-
CASSQHAEGELFF
TGCGCCAGCAGCCAACACGCGGAGGGGGAGCTGTTTTTT
>few|TRBJ2-1|TRBV6-2/TRBV6-3|-
CASSYSLTHEQFF
TGTGCCAGCAGTTACTCTCTAACCCATGAGCAGTTCTTC
>few|TRBJ2-5|TRBV12-3/TRBV12-4|TRBD1
CASSLGDSLQETQYF
TGTGCCAGCAGTTTAGGGGACAGTCTCCAAGAGACCCAGTACTTC
>few|TRBJ2-3|TRBV6-2/TRBV6-3|TRBD1
CASSYGQGADTQYF
TGTGCCAGCAGTTACGGACAGGGTGCAGATACGCAGTATTTT
>-|TRBJ1-5|TRBV2|-
CASSEGGRGRGNQPQHF
TGTGCCAGCAGTGAAGGGGGCAGGGGCCGGGGCAATCAGCCCCAGCATTTT
>-|TRBJ1-2|TRBV6-2/TRBV6-3|-
CASSYGGETYGYTF
TGTGCCAGCAGTTACGGGGGTGAAACTTATGGCTACACCTTC
>few|TRBJ1-2|TRBV15|-
CATSREENYGYTF
TGTGCCACCAGCAGAGAGGAGAACTATGGCTACACCTTC
>many|TRBJ2-3|TRBV6-1|TRBD1
CASSERRGPDTQYF
TGTGCCAGCAGTGAACGTAGGGGGCCAGATACGCAGTATTTT
>-|TRBJ2-3|TRBV19|-
CASSKFTGRTDTQYF
TGTGCCAGTAGTAAATTTACGGGCCGCACAGATACGCAGTATTTT
>-|TRBJ2-7|TRBV27|-
CASGPVGTYSYEQYF
TGTGCCAGCGGTCCAGTGGGGACATACTCCTACGAGCAGTACTTC
>once|TRBJ1-5|TRBV9|-
CASSVGPGGQPQHF
TGTGCCAGCAGCGTAGGACCTGGGGGTCAGCCCCAGCATTTT
>few|TRBJ2-1|TRBV12-3/TRBV12-4|-
CASLERANPYNEQFF
TGTGCCTCCCTAGAGCGGGCAAATCCCTACAATGAGCAGTTCTTC
>-|TRBJ2-5|TRBV11-2|-
CASSLDTGSRETQYF
TGTGCCAGCAGCTTAGACACGGGGAGCCGAGAGACCCAGTACTTC
>few|TRBJ2-3|TRBV7-9|-
CASSLPRGTQYF
TGTGCCAGCAGCTTACCCCGTGGTACGCAGTATTTT